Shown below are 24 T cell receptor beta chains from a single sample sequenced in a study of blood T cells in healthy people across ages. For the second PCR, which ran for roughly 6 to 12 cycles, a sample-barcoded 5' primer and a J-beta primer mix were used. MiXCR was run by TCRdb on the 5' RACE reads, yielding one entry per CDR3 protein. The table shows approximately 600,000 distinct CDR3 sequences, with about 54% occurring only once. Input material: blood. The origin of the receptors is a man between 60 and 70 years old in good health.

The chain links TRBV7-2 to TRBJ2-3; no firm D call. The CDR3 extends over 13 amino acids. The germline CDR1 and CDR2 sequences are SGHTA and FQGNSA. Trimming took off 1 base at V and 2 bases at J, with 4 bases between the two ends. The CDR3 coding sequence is TGTGCCAGCAGCTTAGTTTCCACAGATACGCAGTATTTT. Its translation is CASSLVSTDTQYF. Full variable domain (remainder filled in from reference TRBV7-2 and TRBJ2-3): GAGVSQSPSNKVTEKGKDVELRCDPISGHTALYWYRQSLGQGLEFLIYFQGNSAPDKSGLPSDRFSAERTGGSVSTLTIQRTQQEDSAVYLCASSLVSTDTQYFGPGTRLTVL.

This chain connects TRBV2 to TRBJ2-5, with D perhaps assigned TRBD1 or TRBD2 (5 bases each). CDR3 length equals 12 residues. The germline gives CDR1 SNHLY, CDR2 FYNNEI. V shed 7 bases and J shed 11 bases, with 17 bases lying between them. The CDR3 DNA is TGTGCCAGCACCCTACACCGGGACGGGCAGTACTTC. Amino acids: CASTLHRDGQYF.

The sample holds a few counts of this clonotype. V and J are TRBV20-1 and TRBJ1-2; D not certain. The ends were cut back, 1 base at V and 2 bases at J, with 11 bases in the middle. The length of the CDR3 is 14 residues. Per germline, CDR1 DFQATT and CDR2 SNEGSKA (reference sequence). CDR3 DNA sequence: TGCAGTGCTAGAGTCTTTGACGGCAACTATGGCTACACCTTC. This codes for CSARVFDGNYGYTF.

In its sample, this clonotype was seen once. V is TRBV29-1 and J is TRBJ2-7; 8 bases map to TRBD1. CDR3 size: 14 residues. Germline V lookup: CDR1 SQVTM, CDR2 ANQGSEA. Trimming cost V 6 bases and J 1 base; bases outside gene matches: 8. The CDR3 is CSVRDRGRSYEQYF. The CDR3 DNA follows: TGCAGCGTACGAGACAGGGGTCGATCCTACGAGCAGTACTTC.

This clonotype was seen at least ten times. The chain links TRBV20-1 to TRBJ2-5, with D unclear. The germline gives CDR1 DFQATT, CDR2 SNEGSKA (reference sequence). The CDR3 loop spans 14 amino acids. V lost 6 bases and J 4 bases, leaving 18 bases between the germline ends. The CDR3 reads CSASGRNSPETQYF. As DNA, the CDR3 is TGCAGTGCATCAGGCAGGAACTCGCCAGAGACCCAGTACTTC.

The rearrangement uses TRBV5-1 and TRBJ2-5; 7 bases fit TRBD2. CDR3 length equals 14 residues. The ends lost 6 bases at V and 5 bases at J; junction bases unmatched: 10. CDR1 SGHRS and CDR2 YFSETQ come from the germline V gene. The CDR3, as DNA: TGCGCCAGCAACCCGGGGGGAGGAGAGGAGACCCAGTACTTC. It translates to CASNPGGGEETQYF.

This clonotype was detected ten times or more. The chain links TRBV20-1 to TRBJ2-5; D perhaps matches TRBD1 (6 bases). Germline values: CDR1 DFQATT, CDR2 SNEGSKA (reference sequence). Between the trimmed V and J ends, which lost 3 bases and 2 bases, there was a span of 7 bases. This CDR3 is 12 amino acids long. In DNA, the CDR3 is TGCAGTGCTAGGACAGGTCAAGAGACCCAGTACTTC. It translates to CSARTGQETQYF.

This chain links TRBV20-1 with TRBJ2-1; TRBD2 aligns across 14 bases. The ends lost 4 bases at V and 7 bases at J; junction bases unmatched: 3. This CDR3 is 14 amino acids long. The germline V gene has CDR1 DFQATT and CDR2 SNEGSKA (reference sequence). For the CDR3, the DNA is TGCAGTGCTATGACTAGCGGGAGGGTTAATGAGCAGTTCTTC. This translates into CSAMTSGRVNEQFF.

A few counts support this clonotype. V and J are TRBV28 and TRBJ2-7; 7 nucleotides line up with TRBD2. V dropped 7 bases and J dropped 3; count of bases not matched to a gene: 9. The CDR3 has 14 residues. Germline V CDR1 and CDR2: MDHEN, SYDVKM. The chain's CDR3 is CASTSGASGYEQYF. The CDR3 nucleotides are TGTGCCAGCACCTCCGGGGCTAGCGGCTACGAGCAGTACTTC.

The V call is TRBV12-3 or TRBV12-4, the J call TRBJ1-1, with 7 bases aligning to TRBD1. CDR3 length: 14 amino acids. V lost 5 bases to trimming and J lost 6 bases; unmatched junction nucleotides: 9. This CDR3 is CASSPPDRVPEAFF. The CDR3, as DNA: TGTGCCAGCAGTCCCCCAGACAGGGTCCCTGAAGCTTTCTTT.

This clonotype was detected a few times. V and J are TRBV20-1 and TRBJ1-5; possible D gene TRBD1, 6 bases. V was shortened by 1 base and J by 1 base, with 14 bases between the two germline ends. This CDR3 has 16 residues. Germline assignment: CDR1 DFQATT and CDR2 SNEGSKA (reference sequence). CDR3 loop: CSARVLGGGSNQPQHF. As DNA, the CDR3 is TGCAGTGCTAGAGTCTTGGGAGGGGGAAGCAATCAGCCCCAGCATTTT.

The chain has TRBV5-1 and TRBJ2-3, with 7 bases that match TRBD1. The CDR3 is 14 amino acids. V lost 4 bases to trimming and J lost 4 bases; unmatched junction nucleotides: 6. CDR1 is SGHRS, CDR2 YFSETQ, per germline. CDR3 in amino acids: CASSLGQLADTQYF. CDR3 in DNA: TGCGCCAGCAGCCTGGGACAGCTCGCAGATACGCAGTATTTT.

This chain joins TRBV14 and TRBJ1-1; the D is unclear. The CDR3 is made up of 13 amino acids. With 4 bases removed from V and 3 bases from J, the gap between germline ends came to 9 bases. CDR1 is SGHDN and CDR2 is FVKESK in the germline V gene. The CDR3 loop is CASSPTADTEAFF. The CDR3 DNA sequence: TGTGCCAGCAGCCCTACGGCCGACACTGAAGCTTTCTTT.

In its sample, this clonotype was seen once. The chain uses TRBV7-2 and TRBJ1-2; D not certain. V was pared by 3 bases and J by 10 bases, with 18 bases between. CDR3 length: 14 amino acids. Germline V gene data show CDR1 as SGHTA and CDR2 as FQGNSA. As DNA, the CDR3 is TGTGCCAGCAGCTTTGCCAGCGACGAGGGCGACTACACCTTC. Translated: CASSFASDEGDYTF.

CDR3 nucleotides: TGTGCCAGCAGCCGCGGTGCTGCGGGGGGATACAATGAGCAGTTCTTC. Its protein is CASSRGAAGGYNEQFF. The gene calls are TRBV4-2 and TRBJ2-1; 8 bases fit TRBD2. CDR3 length: 16 amino acids. The ends lost 4 bases at V and 4 bases at J; junction bases unmatched: 9. The V gene's germline CDR1 is LGHNA and CDR2 YNFKEQ.

CDR3 DNA: TGTGCCAGTCGGCGGGAGGGGGCGACAGATACGCAGTATTTT. Its protein product is CASRREGATDTQYF. The chain links TRBV10-3 to TRBJ2-3; 9 bases agree with TRBD2. The CDR3 length is 14 residues. The ends lost 10 bases at V and 3 bases at J; junction bases unmatched: 8. Germline CDR1 ENHRY, CDR2 SYGVKD.

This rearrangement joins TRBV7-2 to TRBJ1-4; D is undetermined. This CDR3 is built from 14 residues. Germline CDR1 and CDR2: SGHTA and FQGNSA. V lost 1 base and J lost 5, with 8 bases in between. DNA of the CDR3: TGTGCCAGCAGCTTAGGTTTCAGGAATGAAAAACTGTTTTTT. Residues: CASSLGFRNEKLFF.

The chain's CDR3 is CATSITTGWGEQYF. The CDR3 DNA is TGTGCCACCAGCATCACGACAGGTTGGGGCGAGCAGTACTTC. V and J are TRBV15 and TRBJ2-7, with TRBD1 as a possible D gene (6 bases). There are 14 residues in the CDR3. The germline V gene encodes CDR1 LNHNV and CDR2 YYDKDF (reference sequence). Deletions cut 4 bases from V and 6 bases from J, with 16 bases between.

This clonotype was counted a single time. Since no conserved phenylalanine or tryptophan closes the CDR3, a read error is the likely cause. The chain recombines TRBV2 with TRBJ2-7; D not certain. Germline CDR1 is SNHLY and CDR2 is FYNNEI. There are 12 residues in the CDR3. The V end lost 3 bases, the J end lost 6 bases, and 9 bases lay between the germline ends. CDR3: CASSDSGLEQYS. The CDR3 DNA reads TGTGCCAGCAGTGATTCGGGTCTCGAGCAGTACTCC.

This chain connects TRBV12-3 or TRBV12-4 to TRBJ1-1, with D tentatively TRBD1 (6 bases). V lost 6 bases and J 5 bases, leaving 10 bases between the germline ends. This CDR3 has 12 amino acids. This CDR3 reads CASRPGQTEAFF. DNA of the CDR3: TGTGCCAGCAGGCCGGGACAAACTGAAGCTTTCTTT.

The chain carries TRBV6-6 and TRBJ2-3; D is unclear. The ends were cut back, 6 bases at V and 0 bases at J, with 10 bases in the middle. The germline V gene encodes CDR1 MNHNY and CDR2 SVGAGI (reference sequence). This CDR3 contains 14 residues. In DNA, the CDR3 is TGTGCCAGCAGCCGCTCTCCTAGCACAGATACGCAGTATTTT. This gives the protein CASSRSPSTDTQYF.

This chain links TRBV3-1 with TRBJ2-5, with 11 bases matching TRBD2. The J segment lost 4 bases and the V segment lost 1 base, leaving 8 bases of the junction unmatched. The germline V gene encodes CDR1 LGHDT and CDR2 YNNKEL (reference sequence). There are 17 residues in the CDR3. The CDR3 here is CASSQGLAGRAGETQYF. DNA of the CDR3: TGTGCCAGCAGCCAAGGACTAGCGGGGCGGGCAGGAGAGACCCAGTACTTC.

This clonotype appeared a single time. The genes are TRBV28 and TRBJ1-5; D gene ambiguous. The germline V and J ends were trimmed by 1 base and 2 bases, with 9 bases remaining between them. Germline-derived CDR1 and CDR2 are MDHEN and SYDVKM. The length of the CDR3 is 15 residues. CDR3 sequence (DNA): TGTGCCAGCAGTTTATCGGGGTTGGGCAATCAGCCCCAGCATTTT. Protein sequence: CASSLSGLGNQPQHF. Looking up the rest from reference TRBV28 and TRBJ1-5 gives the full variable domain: DVKVTQSSRYLVKRTGEKVFLECVQDMDHENMFWYRQDPGLGLRLIYFSYDVKMKEKGDIPEGYSVSREKKERFSLILESASTNQTSMYLCASSLSGLGNQPQHFGDGTRLSIL.

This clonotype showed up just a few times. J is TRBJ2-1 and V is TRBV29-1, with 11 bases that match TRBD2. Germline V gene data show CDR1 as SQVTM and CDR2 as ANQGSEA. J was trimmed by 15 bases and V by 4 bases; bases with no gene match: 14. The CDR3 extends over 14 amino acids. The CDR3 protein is CSVGPRTSGGGWFF. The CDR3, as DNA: TGCAGCGTTGGACCCCGAACTAGCGGGGGAGGGTGGTTCTTC.